The clone carrying this TCR beta chain has just one count. Its specificity is unknown. The table came from immunoSEQ multiplex PCR; TCRdb's copy has only in-frame clones and leaves some out. The table records fewer than 25,000 clones, approximately 86% of them present only once. Samples were taken at baseline and on day 1 of cycles 4 and 7. The V gene's germline CDR1 is LNHDA and CDR2 SQIVND (reference sequence). J was trimmed by 8 bases and V by 5 bases; bases with no gene match: 1. This CDR3 is 13 amino acids long. The data belong to a study of OX40 agonist ivuxolimab in advanced cancers. Study as a whole: Cohort: about 80% men, mean age 60, aged about 20 to 90. Overall study findings and caveats: The antigen specificity of the peripheral T cells (those that were expanded) was not determined. Within 6 weeks, CD4+ and CD8+ blood T cells expanded clonally at 0.1 to 3.0 mg/kg.

This sample comprised CD4+ or CD8+ T cells sorted from blood, obtained in a trial of the OX40 agonist ivuxolimab. The TCR was taken from an adult with an advanced solid tumor such as melanoma, head and neck, liver or kidney cancer. The chain joins TRBV19 to TRBJ1-6; 9 bases line up with TRBD1. CDR3 nucleotide sequence: TGTGCCAGTAGTTGGACAGGGGATTCACCCCTCCACTTT. Amino acid sequence: CASSWTGDSPLHF.